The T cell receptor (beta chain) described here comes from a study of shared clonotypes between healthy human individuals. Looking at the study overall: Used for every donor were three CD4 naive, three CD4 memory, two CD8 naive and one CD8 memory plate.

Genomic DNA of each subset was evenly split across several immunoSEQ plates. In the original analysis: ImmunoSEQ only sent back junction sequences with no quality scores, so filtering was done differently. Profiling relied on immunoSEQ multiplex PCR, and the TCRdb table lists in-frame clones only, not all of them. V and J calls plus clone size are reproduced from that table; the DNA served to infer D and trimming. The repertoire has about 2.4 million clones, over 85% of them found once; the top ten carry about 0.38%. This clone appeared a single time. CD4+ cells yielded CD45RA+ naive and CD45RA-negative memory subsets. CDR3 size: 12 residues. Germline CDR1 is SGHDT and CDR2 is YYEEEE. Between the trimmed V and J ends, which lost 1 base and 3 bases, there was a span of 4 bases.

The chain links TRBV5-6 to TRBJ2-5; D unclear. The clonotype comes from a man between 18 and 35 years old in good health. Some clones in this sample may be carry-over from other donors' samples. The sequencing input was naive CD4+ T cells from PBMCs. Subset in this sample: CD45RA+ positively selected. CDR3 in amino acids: CASSLREETQYF. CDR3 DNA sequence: TGTGCCAGCAGCTTGCGGGAAGAGACCCAGTACTTC.